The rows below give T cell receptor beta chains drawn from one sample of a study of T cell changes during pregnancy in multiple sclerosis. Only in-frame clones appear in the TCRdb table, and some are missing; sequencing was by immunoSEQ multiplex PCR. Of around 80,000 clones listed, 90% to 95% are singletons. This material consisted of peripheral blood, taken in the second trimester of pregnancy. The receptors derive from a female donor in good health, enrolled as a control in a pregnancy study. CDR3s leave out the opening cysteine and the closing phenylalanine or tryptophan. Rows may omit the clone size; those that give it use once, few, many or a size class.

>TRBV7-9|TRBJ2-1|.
ASSFGTLLSYNEQF
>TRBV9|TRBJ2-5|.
ASSVDSGRYQETQY
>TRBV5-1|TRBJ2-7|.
ASSLEGRTGIHEQY
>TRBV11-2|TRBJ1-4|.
ASSSRPGGPLEKLF
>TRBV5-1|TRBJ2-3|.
ASSFRRSQYYTDTQY
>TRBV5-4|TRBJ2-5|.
ASSRTGGPGETQY
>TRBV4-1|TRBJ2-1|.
ASRQNPGLYNEQF
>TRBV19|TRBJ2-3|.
ASADRTSTDTQY
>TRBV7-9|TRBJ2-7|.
ASSSSGTGNPYEQY
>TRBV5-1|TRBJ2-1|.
ASSLDESYNEQF
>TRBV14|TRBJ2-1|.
ASSHGQSSGNEQF
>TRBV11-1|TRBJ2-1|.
ASSFLAGPYNEQF
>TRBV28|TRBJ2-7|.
ASTITRTGGYEQY
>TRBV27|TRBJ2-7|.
ASSSSRTPLSYEQY
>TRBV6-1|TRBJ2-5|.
ASSELLKGRGQTQY
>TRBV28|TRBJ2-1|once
ASNPRPARVYNEQF
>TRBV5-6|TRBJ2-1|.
ASSERGGVQF
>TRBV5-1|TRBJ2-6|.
ASSSSGTGPSGANVLT
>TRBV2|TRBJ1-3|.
ASSEGGSRFLLSGNTIY
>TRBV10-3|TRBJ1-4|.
AISETDRKLF